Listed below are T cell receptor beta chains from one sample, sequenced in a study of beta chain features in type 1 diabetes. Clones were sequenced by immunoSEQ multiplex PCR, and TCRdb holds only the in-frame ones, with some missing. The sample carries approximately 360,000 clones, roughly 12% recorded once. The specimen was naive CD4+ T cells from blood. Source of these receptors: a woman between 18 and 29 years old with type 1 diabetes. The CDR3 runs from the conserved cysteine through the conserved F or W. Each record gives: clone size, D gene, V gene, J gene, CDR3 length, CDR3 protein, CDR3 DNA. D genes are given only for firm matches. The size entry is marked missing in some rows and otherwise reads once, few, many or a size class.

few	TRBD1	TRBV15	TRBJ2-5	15	CATSRARTGWETQYF	TGTGCCACCAGCAGGGCCAGGACAGGGTGGGAGACCCAGTACTTC
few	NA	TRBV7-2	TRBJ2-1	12	CASSLYGRSQFF	TGTGCCAGCAGCTTATATGGGAGGTCGCAGTTCTTC
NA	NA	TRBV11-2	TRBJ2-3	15	CASSLIGSETDTQYF	TGTGCCAGCAGCTTGATTGGTAGCGAAACAGATACGCAGTATTTT
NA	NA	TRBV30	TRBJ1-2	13	CAWTLAWAYGYTF	TGTGCCTGGACTTTGGCATGGGCCTATGGCTACACCTTC
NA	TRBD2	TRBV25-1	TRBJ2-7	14	CASRRGGSSYEQYF	TGTGCCAGCAGGAGGGGCGGGAGCTCCTACGAGCAGTACTTC
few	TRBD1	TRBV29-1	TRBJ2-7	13	CSVIGDRESEQYF	TGCAGCGTGATAGGGGACAGGGAGAGCGAGCAGTACTTC
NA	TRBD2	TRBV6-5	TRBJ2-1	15	CASSLRLAPYNEQFF	TGTGCCAGCAGTCTACGACTAGCGCCCTACAATGAGCAGTTCTTC
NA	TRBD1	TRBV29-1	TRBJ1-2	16	CSVVVGQGRINYGYTF	TGCAGCGTTGTGGTGGGACAGGGAAGAATAAACTATGGCTACACCTTC
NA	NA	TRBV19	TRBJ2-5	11	CASSSGETQYF	TGTGCCAGTAGTTCCGGGGAGACCCAGTACTTC
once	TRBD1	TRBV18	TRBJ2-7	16	CASSRMTGRFSYEQYF	TGTGCCAGCTCCCGGATGACAGGGAGATTCTCCTACGAGCAGTACTTC
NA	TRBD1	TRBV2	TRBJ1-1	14	CASSEAGQAAEAFF	TGTGCCAGCAGTGAAGCCGGACAGGCCGCTGAAGCTTTCTTT
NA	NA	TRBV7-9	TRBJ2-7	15	CASSLRPGFSYEQYF	TGTGCCAGCAGCTTAAGACCAGGCTTCTCCTACGAGCAGTACTTC
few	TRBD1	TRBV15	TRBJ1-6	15	CATSRPNRGGSPLHF	TGTGCCACCAGCAGACCAAACAGGGGTGGTTCACCCCTCCACTTT
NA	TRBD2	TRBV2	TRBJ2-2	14	CASKRRGGTGELFF	TGTGCCAGCAAACGGCGGGGGGGAACCGGGGAGCTGTTTTTT
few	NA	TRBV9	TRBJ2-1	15	CASSVGAGRGDEQFF	TGTGCCAGCAGCGTAGGGGCGGGGAGAGGCGATGAGCAGTTCTTC
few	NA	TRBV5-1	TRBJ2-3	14	CASSLAQGQDTQYF	TGCGCCAGCAGCTTGGCACAGGGTCAAGATACGCAGTATTTT
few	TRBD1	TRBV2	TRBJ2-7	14	CASSRQGSSYEQYF	TGTGCCAGCAGTAGACAGGGGAGCTCCTACGAGCAGTACTTC
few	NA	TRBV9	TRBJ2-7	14	CASSGGSSTSEQYF	TGTGCCAGCAGCGGAGGGTCATCGACCTCCGAGCAGTACTTC
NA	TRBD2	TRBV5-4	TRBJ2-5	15	CASSFRTSGRETQYF	TGTGCCAGCAGCTTCCGGACTAGCGGGAGGGAGACCCAGTACTTC
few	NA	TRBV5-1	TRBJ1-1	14	CASSSLQGNTEAFF	TGCGCCAGCAGCTCCCTACAGGGAAACACTGAAGCTTTCTTT
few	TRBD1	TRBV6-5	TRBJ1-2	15	CASSAGTEYPYGYTF	TGTGCCAGCAGCGCCGGGACAGAGTACCCCTATGGCTACACCTTC
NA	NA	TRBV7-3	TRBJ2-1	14	CASSLRGSTNEQFF	TGTGCCAGCAGCTTACGTGGGAGTACGAATGAGCAGTTCTTC
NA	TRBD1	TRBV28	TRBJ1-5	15	CANSQGFGGNQPQHF	TGTGCCAACTCACAGGGGTTTGGGGGCAATCAGCCCCAGCATTTT
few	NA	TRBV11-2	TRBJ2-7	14	CASSVRWRGYEQYF	TGTGCCAGCAGCGTGAGGTGGAGGGGCTACGAGCAGTACTTC
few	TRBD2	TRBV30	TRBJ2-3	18	CAWSPSGTSGGYTDTQYF	TGTGCCTGGAGTCCTTCCGGGACTAGCGGGGGATACACAGATACGCAGTATTTT
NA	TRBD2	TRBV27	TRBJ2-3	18	CASSKLAGVAAGTDTQYF	TGTGCCAGCAGCAAACTAGCGGGAGTAGCGGCGGGCACAGATACGCAGTATTTT
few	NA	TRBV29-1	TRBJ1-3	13	CSVGQGSGNTIYF	TGCAGCGTTGGCCAGGGGTCGGGAAACACCATATATTTT
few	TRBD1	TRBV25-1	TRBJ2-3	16	CASSEAGTGGPDTQYF	TGTGCCAGCAGTGAAGCGGGGACAGGGGGCCCAGATACGCAGTATTTT